The 9 T cell receptor beta chains below were found in one sample sequenced in a study of somatic mutations in cytotoxic T cells in rheumatoid arthritis. Some clones are missing from TCRdb's copy, which holds only in-frame ones; the method was immunoSEQ multiplex PCR. Here the sample spans more than 25,000 clones, roughly 82% being singletons. Sequencing was performed on CD8+ T cells sorted from blood. The receptor source for this set is a man between 45 and 60 years old in good health.

The gene calls are TRBV5-5 and TRBJ1-5, with 11 bases that match TRBD1. CDR1 and CDR2 (germline): SGHKS, YYEKEE (reference sequence). Germline trimming cut 0 bases from V and 0 bases from J; bases unmatched to any gene: 2. The CDR3 extends over 17 amino acids. This CDR3 reads CASSLGTGGHSNQPQHF. The DNA for the CDR3 is TGTGCCAGCAGCTTGGGGACAGGGGGCCATAGCAATCAGCCCCAGCATTTT.

The chain couples TRBV7-6 to TRBJ2-6, with D unresolved. Germline-derived CDR1 and CDR2 are SGHVS and FNYEAQ. The CDR3 totals 16 residues. V was shortened by 4 bases and J by 1 base, with 11 bases between the two germline ends. The CDR3 region has the DNA TGTGCCAGCAGCTCCAGGACGGCTTCTGGGGCCAACGTCCTGACTTTC. Protein sequence: CASSSRTASGANVLTF. The full variable domain, in which reference TRBV7-6 and TRBJ2-6 provide the parts outside the CDR3, is GAGVSQSPRYKVTKRGQDVALRCDPISGHVSLYWYRQALGQGPEFLTYFNYEAQQDKSGLPNDRFSAERPEGSISTLTIQRTEQRDSAMYRCASSSRTASGANVLTFGAGSRLTVL.

The rearrangement uses TRBV5-4 and TRBJ2-7, with D perhaps matching TRBD2 (6 bases). The CDR3 is 13 residues long. Germline lookup yields CDR1 SGHNT and CDR2 YYREEE (reference sequence). Trimming removed 4 bases from V and 3 bases from J, with 11 bases in between. The CDR3 region is CASSGGSGYEQYF. In nucleotides, the CDR3 is TGTGCCAGCAGCGGAGGGTCCGGCTACGAGCAGTACTTC.

The chain has TRBV7-8 and TRBJ1-1, with 8 positions matching TRBD1. J lost 0 bases, V lost 1 base, and 1 base had no gene match. CDR3 size: 15 residues. Germline CDR1 is SGHVS and CDR2 is FQNEAQ. This chain's CDR3 is CASSLGQGLNTEAFF. Here the CDR3 DNA reads TGTGCCAGCAGCTTAGGACAGGGGCTGAACACTGAAGCTTTCTTT.

This clone was detected only a few times. The V and J genes are TRBV4-1 and TRBJ2-7, with a tentative D call TRBD1 (5 bases). Germline V gene data show CDR1 as MGHRA and CDR2 as YSYEKL. V gave up 0 bases and J gave up 7 bases, with 13 bases separating them. CDR3 length: 14 residues. The CDR3 region has the DNA TGCGCCAGCAGCCAAGATCAGGGTACGTGGGAGCAGTACTTC. Amino acid sequence: CASSQDQGTWEQYF.

The gene calls are TRBV7-9 and TRBJ1-4; D remains unclear. Germline V gene data show CDR1 as SEHNR and CDR2 as FQNEAQ (reference sequence). Trimming took 5 bases from V and 0 from J, leaving 10 bases between them. CDR3 length: 15 residues. The CDR3 region is CASSTPGSTNEKLFF. Here the CDR3 DNA reads TGTGCCAGCAGCACTCCAGGTTCAACTAATGAAAAACTGTTTTTT.

The chain combines TRBV9 with TRBJ2-2; 7 bases match TRBD2. The CDR3 covers 16 residues. The J segment lost 5 bases and the V segment lost 4 bases, leaving 11 bases of the junction unmatched. The V gene's germline CDR1 is SGDLS and CDR2 YYNGEE. The CDR3 nucleotides are TGTGCCAGCAGCCCTCCTTCCGGGGAGGGAACCGGGGAGCTGTTTTTT. Residues: CASSPPSGEGTGELFF.

This chain connects TRBV7-2 to TRBJ2-7; no reliable D call. Trimming removed 4 bases at V and 0 bases at J, with 10 bases between. The CDR3 spans 14 residues. Germline assignment: CDR1 SGHTA and CDR2 FQGNSA. The CDR3 bases are TGTGCCAGCAGCTCCCCCATGCTCTCCTACGAGCAGTACTTC. Its protein is CASSSPMLSYEQYF.

The chain employs TRBV28 and TRBJ1-6, with D possibly TRBD1 on 5 matching bases. Germline V gene lookup returns CDR1 MDHEN and CDR2 SYDVKM. V was pared by 6 bases and J by 10 bases, with 16 bases between. The CDR3 contains 14 residues. The CDR3 loop reads CASSWGGLKSPLHF. In DNA, the CDR3 is TGTGCCAGCAGCTGGGGGGGTTTGAAATCACCCCTCCACTTT.